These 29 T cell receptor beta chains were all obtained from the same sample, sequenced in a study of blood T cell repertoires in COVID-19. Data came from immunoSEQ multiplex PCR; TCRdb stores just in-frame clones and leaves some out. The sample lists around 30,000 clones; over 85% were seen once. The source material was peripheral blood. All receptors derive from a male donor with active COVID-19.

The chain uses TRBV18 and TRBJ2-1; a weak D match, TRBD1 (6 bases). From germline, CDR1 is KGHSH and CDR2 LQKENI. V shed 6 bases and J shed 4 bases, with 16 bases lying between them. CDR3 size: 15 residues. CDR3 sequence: CASSSGHWEYNEQFF. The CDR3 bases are TGTGCCAGCTCTTCGGGACATTGGGAGTACAATGAGCAGTTCTTC. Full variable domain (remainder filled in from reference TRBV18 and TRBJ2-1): NAGVMQNPRHLVRRRGQEARLRCSPMKGHSHVYWYRQLPEEGLKFMVYLQKENIIDESGMPKERFSAEFPKEGPSILRIQQVVRGDSAAYFCASSSGHWEYNEQFFGPGTRLTVL.

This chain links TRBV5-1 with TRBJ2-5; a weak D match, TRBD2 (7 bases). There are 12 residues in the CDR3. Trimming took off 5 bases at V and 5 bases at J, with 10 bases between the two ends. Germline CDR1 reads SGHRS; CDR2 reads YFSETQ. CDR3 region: CASRGGAETQYF. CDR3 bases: TGCGCCAGCAGGGGGGGGGCGGAGACCCAGTACTTC.

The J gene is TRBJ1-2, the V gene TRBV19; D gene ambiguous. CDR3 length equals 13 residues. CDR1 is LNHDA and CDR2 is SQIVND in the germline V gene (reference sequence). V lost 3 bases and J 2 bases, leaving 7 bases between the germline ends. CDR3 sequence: CASSILTNYGYTF. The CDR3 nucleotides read TGTGCCAGTAGTATTCTGACAAACTATGGCTACACCTTC. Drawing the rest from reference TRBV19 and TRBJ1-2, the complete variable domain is DGGITQSPKYLFRKEGQNVTLSCEQNLNHDAMYWYRQDPGQGLRLIYYSQIVNDFQKGDIAEGYSVSREKKESFPLTVTSAQKNPTAFYLCASSILTNYGYTFGSGTRLTVV.

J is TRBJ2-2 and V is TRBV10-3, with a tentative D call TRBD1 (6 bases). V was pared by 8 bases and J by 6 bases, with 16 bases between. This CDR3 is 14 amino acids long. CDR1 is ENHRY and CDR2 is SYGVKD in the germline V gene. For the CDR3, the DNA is TGTGCCATCGGGGGACATGGCCCTCCCGGGGAGCTGTTTTTT. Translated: CAIGGHGPPGELFF.

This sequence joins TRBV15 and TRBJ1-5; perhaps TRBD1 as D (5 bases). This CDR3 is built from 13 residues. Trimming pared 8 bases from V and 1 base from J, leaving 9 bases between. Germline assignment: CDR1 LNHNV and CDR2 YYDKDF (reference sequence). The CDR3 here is CATAQGSNQPQHF. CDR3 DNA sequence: TGTGCCACCGCGCAGGGAAGCAATCAGCCCCAGCATTTT.

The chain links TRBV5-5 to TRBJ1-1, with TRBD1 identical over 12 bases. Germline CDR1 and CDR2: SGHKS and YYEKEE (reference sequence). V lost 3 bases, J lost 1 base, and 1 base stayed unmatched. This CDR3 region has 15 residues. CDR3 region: CASSWGQGANTEAFF. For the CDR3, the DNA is TGTGCCAGCAGCTGGGGACAGGGGGCGAACACTGAAGCTTTCTTT.

The CDR3 sequence: CASSRNRGRPKYF. As DNA, the CDR3 is TGTGCCAGCAGCCGAAACAGGGGCCGCCCCAAGTACTTC. The chain employs TRBV3-1 (or the pseudogene TRBV3-2) and TRBJ2-7, with TRBD1 matching 7 bases. After removal of 4 bases from V and 11 bases from J, the junction contained 11 bases not matched to a gene. Germline V gene data show CDR1 as LGHDT and CDR2 as YNNKEL (reference sequence). This CDR3 spans 13 amino acids.

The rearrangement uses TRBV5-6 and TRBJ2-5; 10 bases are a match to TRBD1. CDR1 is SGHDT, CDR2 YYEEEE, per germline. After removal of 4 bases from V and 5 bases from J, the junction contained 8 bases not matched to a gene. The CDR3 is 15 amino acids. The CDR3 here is CASSPGQGVWETQYF. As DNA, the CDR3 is TGTGCCAGCAGCCCAGGACAGGGGGTGTGGGAGACCCAGTACTTC.

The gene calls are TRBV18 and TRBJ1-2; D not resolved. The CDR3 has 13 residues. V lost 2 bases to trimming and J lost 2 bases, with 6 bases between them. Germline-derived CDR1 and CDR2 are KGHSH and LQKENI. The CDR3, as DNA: TGTGCCAGCTCACCAGGTCAGAACTATGGCTACACCTTC. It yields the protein CASSPGQNYGYTF.

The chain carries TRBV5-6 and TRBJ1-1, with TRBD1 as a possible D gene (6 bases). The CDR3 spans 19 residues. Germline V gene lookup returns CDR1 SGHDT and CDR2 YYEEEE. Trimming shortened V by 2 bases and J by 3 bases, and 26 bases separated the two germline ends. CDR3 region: CASSFRTYRDRWVHTEAFF. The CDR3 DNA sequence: TGTGCCAGCAGCTTCCGGACTTACAGGGATCGGTGGGTGCACACTGAAGCTTTCTTT.

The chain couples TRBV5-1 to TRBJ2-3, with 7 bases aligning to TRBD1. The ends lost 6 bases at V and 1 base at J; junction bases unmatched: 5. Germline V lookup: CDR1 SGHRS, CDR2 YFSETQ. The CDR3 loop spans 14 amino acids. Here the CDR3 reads CASISGQGTDTQYF. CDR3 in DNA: TGCGCCAGCATAAGTGGACAGGGCACAGATACGCAGTATTTT.

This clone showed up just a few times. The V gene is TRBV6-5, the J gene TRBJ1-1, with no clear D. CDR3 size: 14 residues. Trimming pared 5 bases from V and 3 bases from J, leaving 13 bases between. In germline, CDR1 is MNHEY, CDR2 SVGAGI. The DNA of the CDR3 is TGTGCCAGCAGTCCCTTTACAGCCCACACTGAAGCTTTCTTT. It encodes CASSPFTAHTEAFF.

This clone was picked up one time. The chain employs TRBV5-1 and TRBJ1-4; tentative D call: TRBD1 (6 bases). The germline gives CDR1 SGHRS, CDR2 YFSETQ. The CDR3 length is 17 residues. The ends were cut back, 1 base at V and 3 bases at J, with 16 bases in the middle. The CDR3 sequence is CASSLYPPGDSNEKLFF. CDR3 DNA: TGCGCCAGCAGCTTGTACCCTCCAGGGGATTCTAATGAAAAACTGTTTTTT.

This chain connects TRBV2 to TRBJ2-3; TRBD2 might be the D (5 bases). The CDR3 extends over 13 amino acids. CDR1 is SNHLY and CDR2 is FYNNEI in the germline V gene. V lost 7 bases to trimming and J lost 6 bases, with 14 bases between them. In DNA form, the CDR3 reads TGTGCCAGCACCCGGGGTGGGTGGGATACGCAGTATTTT. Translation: CASTRGGWDTQYF.

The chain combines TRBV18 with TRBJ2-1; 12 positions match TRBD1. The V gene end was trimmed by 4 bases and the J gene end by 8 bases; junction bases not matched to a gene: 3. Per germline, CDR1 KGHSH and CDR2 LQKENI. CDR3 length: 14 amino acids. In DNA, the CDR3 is TGTGCCAGCTCACGGGACAGGGGGCGCGATGAGCAGTTCTTC. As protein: CASSRDRGRDEQFF.

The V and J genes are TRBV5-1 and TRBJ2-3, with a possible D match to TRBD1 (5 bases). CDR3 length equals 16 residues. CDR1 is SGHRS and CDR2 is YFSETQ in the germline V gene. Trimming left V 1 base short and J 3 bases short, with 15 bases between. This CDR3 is CASSLSLVGVTDTQYF. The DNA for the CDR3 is TGCGCCAGCAGCTTGTCGCTAGTAGGGGTTACAGATACGCAGTATTTT.

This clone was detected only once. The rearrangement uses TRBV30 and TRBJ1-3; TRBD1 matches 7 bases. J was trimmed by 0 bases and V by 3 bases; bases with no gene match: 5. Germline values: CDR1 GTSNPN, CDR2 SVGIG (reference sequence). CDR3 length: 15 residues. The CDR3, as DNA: TGTGCCTGGAGAGAAGGGACAGCCTCTGGAAACACCATATATTTT. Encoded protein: CAWREGTASGNTIYF.

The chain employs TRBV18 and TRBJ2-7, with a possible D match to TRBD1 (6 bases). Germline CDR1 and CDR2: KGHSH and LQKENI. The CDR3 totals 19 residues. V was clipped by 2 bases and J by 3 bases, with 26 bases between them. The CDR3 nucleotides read TGTGCCAGCTCACCAGTTATTGAGACAGGTGGGCGGTTTAACTACGAGCAGTACTTC. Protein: CASSPVIETGGRFNYEQYF.

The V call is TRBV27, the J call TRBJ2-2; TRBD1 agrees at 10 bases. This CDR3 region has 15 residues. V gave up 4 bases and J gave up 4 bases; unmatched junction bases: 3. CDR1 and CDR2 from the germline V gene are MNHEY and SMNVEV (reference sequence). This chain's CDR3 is CASSSWTGGTGELFF. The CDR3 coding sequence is TGTGCCAGCAGTTCGTGGACAGGGGGCACCGGGGAGCTGTTTTTT.

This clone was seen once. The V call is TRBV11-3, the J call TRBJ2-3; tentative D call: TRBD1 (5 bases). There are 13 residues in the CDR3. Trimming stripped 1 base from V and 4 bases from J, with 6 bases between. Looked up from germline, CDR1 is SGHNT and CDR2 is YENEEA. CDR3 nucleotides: TGTGCCAGCAGCTTAGTCAGGGCAGATACGCAGTATTTT. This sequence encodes CASSLVRADTQYF.

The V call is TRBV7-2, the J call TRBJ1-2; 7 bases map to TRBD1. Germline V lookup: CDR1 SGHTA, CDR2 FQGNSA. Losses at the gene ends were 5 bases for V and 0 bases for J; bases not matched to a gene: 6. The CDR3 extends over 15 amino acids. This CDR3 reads CASSIQGTTNYGYTF. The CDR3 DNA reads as TGTGCCAGCAGCATACAGGGGACAACTAACTATGGCTACACCTTC.

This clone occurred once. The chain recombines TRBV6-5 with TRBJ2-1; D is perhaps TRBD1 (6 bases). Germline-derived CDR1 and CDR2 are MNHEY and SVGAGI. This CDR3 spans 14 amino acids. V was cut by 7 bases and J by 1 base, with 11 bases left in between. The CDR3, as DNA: TGTGCCAGCATTCCCAGGGGTTCCTACAATGAGCAGTTCTTC. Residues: CASIPRGSYNEQFF.

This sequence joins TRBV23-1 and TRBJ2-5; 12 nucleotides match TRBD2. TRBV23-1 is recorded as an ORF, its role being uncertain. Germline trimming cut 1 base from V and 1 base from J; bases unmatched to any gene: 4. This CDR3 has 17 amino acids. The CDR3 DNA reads TGCGCCAGCAGTCAATTAGAGACTAGCGGGGGCCAAGAGACCCAGTACTTC. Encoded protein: CASSQLETSGGQETQYF.

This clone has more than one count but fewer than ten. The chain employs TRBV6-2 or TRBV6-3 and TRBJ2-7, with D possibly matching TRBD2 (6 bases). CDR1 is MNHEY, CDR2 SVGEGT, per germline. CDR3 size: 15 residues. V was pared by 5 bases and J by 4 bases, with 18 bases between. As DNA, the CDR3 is TGTGCCAGCAGTGGCGGGACGGGGTTACCTTACGAGCAGTACTTC. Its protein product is CASSGGTGLPYEQYF.

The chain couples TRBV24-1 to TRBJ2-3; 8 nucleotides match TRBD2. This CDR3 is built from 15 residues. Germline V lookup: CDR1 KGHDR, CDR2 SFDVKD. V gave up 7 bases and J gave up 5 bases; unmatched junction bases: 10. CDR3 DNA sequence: TGTGCCACCAGCTCCGCCGGGGGGGCCTTAGATACGCAGTATTTT. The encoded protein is CATSSAGGALDTQYF.

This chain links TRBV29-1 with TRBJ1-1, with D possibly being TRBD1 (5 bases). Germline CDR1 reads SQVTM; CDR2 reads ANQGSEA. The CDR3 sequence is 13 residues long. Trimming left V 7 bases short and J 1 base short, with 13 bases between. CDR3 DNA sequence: TGCAGCGGAGGACAAATTGGGAACACTGAAGCTTTCTTT. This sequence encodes CSGGQIGNTEAFF.

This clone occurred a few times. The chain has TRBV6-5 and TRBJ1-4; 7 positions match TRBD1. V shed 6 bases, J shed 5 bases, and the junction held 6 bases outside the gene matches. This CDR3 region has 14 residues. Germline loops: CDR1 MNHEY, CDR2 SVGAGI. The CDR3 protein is CASSTGTENEKLFF. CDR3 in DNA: TGTGCCAGCAGCACCGGGACAGAAAATGAAAAACTGTTTTTT.

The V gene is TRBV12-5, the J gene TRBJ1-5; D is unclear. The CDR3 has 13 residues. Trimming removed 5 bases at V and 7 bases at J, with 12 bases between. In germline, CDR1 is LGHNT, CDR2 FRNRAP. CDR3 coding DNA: TGTGCTAGTGGTCCTCAACTTCGGCAGCCCCAGCATTTT. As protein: CASGPQLRQPQHF.

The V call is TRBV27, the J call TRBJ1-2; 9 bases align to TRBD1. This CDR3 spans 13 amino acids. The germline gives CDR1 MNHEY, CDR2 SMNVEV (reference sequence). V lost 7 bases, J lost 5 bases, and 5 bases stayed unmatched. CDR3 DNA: TGTGCCAGCACCGGACAGGGGAAATATGGCTACACCTTC. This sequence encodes CASTGQGKYGYTF.